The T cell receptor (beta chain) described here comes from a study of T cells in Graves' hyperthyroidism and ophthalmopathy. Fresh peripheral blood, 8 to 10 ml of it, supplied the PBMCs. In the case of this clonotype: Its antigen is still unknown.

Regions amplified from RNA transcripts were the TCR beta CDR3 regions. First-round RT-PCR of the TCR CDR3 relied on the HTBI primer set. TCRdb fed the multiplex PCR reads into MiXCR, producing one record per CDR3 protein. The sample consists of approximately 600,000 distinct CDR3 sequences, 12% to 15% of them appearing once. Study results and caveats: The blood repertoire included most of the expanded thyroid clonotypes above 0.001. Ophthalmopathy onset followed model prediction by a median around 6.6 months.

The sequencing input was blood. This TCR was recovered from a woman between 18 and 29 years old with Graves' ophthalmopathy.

In DNA form, the CDR3 reads TGTGCCTGGAGTTTCACCCGGACTAGCGGAAACACCGGGGAGCTGTTTTTT. Its protein is CAWSFTRTSGNTGELFF. This sequence joins TRBV30 and TRBJ2-2, with TRBD2 matching over 10 bases. CDR1 and CDR2 (germline): GTSNPN, SVGIG (reference sequence). The CDR3 extends over 17 amino acids. V was pared by 2 bases and J by 2 bases, with 8 bases of the junction left unmatched.